One and the same sample provided the 3 T cell receptor beta chains below, sequenced in a study of blood T cell repertoires in COVID-19. Profiling relied on immunoSEQ multiplex PCR, and the TCRdb table lists in-frame clones only, not all of them. The sample records roughly 150,000 clones, 84% being singletons. The sample consisted of peripheral blood. The receptors here all came from a woman in her forties or fifties in a cohort sampled during active or convalescent COVID-19.

This chain uses TRBV6-5 with TRBJ2-3; 9 bases agree with TRBD2. Germline CDR1 reads MNHEY; CDR2 reads SVGAGI. J gave up 4 bases and V 7 bases, and 9 bases lay outside the gene matches. The CDR3 extends over 15 amino acids. Here the CDR3 DNA reads TGTGCCAGCATCCTAGCGGGAAATCGGGCAGATACGCAGTATTTT. It specifies CASILAGNRADTQYF.

The chain combines TRBV12-3 or TRBV12-4 with TRBJ1-5; tentative D call: TRBD1 (5 bases). The CDR3 has 13 residues. Deletions cut 7 bases from V and 4 bases from J, with 11 bases between. CDR3 region: CASTAEGNQPQHF. The CDR3 DNA sequence: TGTGCCAGCACGGCGGAGGGGAATCAGCCCCAGCATTTT.

The chain uses TRBV6-5 and TRBJ1-1; D call uncertain. The ends were cut back, 7 bases at V and 0 bases at J, with 9 bases in the middle. Germline values: CDR1 MNHEY, CDR2 SVGAGI. CDR3 length: 13 residues. This CDR3 reads CASTLTLNTEAFF. For the CDR3, the DNA is TGTGCCAGCACTTTGACACTGAACACTGAAGCTTTCTTT.